What follows are 23 T cell receptor beta chains derived from one specimen sequenced in a study of T-cell reconstitution after alpha-beta-depleted transplantation in children. Using unique molecular identifiers, the investigators prepared the TCRbeta library. TCRdb analysed the PCR reads with MiXCR anew, one entry per CDR3 protein. This table has 260,000 or so distinct CDR3 sequences, 12% appearing once. Sequencing used PBMCs from the stem cell graft donor, obtained from the stem cell graft. These receptors came from a human donor who donated a stem cell graft to a child with acute lymphoblastic leukemia.

This clonotype was recorded many times. The chain carries TRBV11-1 and TRBJ2-3; D gene uncertain. This CDR3 comprises 15 residues. Trimming shortened V by 4 bases and J by 0 bases, and 11 bases separated the two germline ends. Germline V gives CDR1 SGHAT, CDR2 FQDESV (reference sequence). The CDR3 here is CASSSPGRSTDTQYF. The CDR3 DNA sequence: TGTGCCAGCAGCTCCCCGGGCAGGAGCACAGATACGCAGTATTTT. The full variable domain, in which reference TRBV11-1 and TRBJ2-3 provide the parts outside the CDR3, is EAEVAQSPRYKITEKSQAVAFWCDPISGHATLYWYRQILGQGPELLVQFQDESVVDDSQLPKDRFSAERLKGVDSTLKIQPAELGDSAMYLCASSSPGRSTDTQYFGPGTRLTVL.

This clonotype was seen at least ten times. This sequence joins TRBV20-1 and TRBJ2-7; D not resolved. Germline assignment: CDR1 DFQATT and CDR2 SNEGSKA (reference sequence). The CDR3 spans 12 residues. The V end was cut by 3 bases, the J end by 5 bases, with 11 bases between. CDR3 in amino acids: CSASDQFHEQYF. The CDR3, as DNA: TGCAGTGCTAGCGACCAGTTCCACGAGCAGTACTTC.

This clonotype was counted at least ten times. The rearrangement uses TRBV7-9 and TRBJ1-1; tentative D call: TRBD1 (6 bases). This CDR3 is built from 17 residues. CDR1 and CDR2 (germline): SEHNR, FQNEAQ (reference sequence). Trimming left V 3 bases short and J 1 base short, with 18 bases between. In nucleotides, the CDR3 is TGTGCCAGCAGCTTTCCCGGTGGGGACACCTGGAACACTGAAGCTTTCTTT. Translated: CASSFPGGDTWNTEAFF.

This clonotype was detected ten times or more. As DNA, the CDR3 is TGCGCCAGCAGCTTGGAGGGCTCGTTCTACGAGCAGTACTTC. Residues: CASSLEGSFYEQYF. The rearrangement joins TRBV5-1 to TRBJ2-7; D is uncertain. V was cut by 0 bases and J by 3 bases, with 10 bases left in between. This CDR3 is 14 amino acids long. Germline CDR1 reads SGHRS; CDR2 reads YFSETQ.

V and J are TRBV4-2 and TRBJ2-7; no reliable D call. The V gene lost 4 bases and the J gene lost 2 bases, with 12 bases spanning the gap. CDR1 LGHNA and CDR2 YNFKEQ come from the germline V gene. The CDR3 contains 14 residues. This chain's CDR3 is CASSPTHHTYEQYF. CDR3 DNA sequence: TGTGCCAGCAGCCCGACCCACCATACCTACGAGCAGTACTTC.

In its sample, this clonotype was seen many times. The chain joins TRBV29-1 to TRBJ2-7; D is possibly TRBD1 (6 bases). CDR1 is SQVTM and CDR2 is ANQGSEA in the germline V gene. V was pared by 6 bases and J by 3 bases, with 12 bases between. The length of the CDR3 is 12 residues. CDR3 in amino acids: CSVRDNRYEQYF. CDR3 nucleotides: TGCAGCGTCCGGGACAACCGCTACGAGCAGTACTTC.

The sample holds a few counts of this clonotype. The rearrangement links TRBV6-1 to TRBJ1-3; no reliable D call. Germline V gene data show CDR1 as MNHNS and CDR2 as SASEGT. This CDR3 has 16 amino acids. V was cut by 5 bases and J by 0 bases, with 14 bases left in between. The CDR3 DNA reads as TGTGCCAGCAGTCCAGGACGGGTGAGCTCTGGAAACACCATATATTTT. Translating gives CASSPGRVSSGNTIYF.

Concerning this clonotype: One end of the junction fails to match germline, which may point to a read error. The rearrangement joins TRBV24-1 to TRBJ2-1; 10 nucleotides line up with TRBD1. Germline lookup yields CDR1 KGHDR and CDR2 SFDVKD. CDR3 length: 21 amino acids. CDR3 DNA sequence: TGTGCCGCCAGTGATTTGAAAGGACAGGGGGTAAGCGGAAGCTCCTACAATGAGCAGTTCTTC. This translates into CAASDLKGQGVSGSSYNEQFF.

Many counts were recorded for this clonotype. The rearrangement joins TRBV10-3 to TRBJ2-1; TRBD2 agrees at 11 bases. CDR1 and CDR2 (germline): ENHRY, SYGVKD. V gave up 4 bases and J gave up 5 bases; unmatched junction bases: 4. The CDR3 is 15 amino acids. The chain's CDR3 is CAISGPGLADNEQFF. For the CDR3, the DNA is TGTGCCATCAGTGGACCGGGACTAGCGGACAATGAGCAGTTCTTC.

This clonotype was seen many times. The chain recombines TRBV20-1 with TRBJ2-4; no clear D. V lost 3 bases to trimming and J lost 2 bases, with 11 bases between them. CDR3 length: 14 amino acids. CDR1 and CDR2 from the germline V gene are DFQATT and SNEGSKA (reference sequence). The DNA of the CDR3 is TGCAGTGCTAGGGACCAGACAACCAAAAACATTCAGTACTTC. This codes for CSARDQTTKNIQYF.

This clonotype was detected ten times or more. Germline is not matched at one junction end, which may reflect a read error. The rearrangement links TRBV11-2 to TRBJ1-1; D call uncertain. Looked up from germline, CDR1 is SGHAT and CDR2 is FQNNGV. This CDR3 is built from 11 residues. CDR3 in amino acids: CASSLERERLF. The CDR3 DNA is TGTGCCAGCAGCTTAGAGAGGGAGCGGTTGTTT.

This clonotype was recorded many times. The CDR3 DNA is TGTGCCATCAGTGAGTCCGCGAATAGCAATCAGCCCCAGCATTTT. Translating it yields CAISESANSNQPQHF. The rearrangement links TRBV10-3 to TRBJ1-5; D is unclear. Per germline, CDR1 ENHRY and CDR2 SYGVKD. V dropped 0 bases and J dropped 0 bases, with 6 bases sitting between them. CDR3 size: 15 residues.

On this clonotype: A read error may explain this, as a much larger clone is one base away. The chain employs TRBV3-1 and TRBJ2-7; tentatively, D is TRBD2 (7 bases). The germline CDR1 and CDR2 sequences are LGHDT and YNNKEL (reference sequence). V lost 4 bases and J 8 bases, leaving 21 bases between the germline ends. The CDR3 has 15 residues. In DNA form, the CDR3 reads TGTGCCAGCAGCCCCGCCGCGGGGGCAGATTACAAGCAGTACTTC. Encoded protein: CASSPAAGADYKQYF.

As regards this clonotype: With a much larger clone just one base away, this may be a read error. The chain combines TRBV3-1 with TRBJ2-2, with D possibly being TRBD1 (5 bases). With 4 bases removed from V and 3 bases from J, the gap between germline ends came to 9 bases. Per germline, CDR1 LGHDT and CDR2 YNNKEL (reference sequence). This CDR3 spans 14 amino acids. CDR3 in amino acids: CASSLRGYTGELFF. The CDR3 nucleotides read TGTGCCAGCAGCCTAAGGGGTTACACCGGGGAGCTGTTTTTT.

This clonotype was counted many times. This chain links TRBV20-1 with TRBJ1-2; D is unclear. Germline V lookup: CDR1 DFQATT, CDR2 SNEGSKA (reference sequence). CDR3 size: 14 residues. The V and J ends lost 3 bases and 4 bases respectively, with 15 bases between them. In DNA, the CDR3 is TGCAGTGCTAGTCATGGCGGTCGCGTCTATGGCTACACCTTC. Translation: CSASHGGRVYGYTF.

This clonotype has ten or more counts. The gene calls are TRBV20-1 and TRBJ2-5; D possibly corresponds to TRBD1 (5 bases). The germline V gene encodes CDR1 DFQATT and CDR2 SNEGSKA (reference sequence). The V and J ends lost 0 bases and 5 bases respectively, with 19 bases between them. This CDR3 spans 16 amino acids. The DNA of the CDR3 is TGCAGTGCTAGAGATCTAGGTTGGACACCGACGGAGACCCAGTACTTC. This gives the protein CSARDLGWTPTETQYF.

This clonotype came up many times. V is TRBV10-3 and J is TRBJ1-1; D is ambiguous. This CDR3 has 11 amino acids. CDR1 and CDR2 from the germline V gene are ENHRY and SYGVKD. V shed 4 bases and J shed 9 bases, with 9 bases lying between them. CDR3 nucleotide sequence: TGTGCCATCAGTGGGGGAGAGAAAGCTTTCTTT. It specifies CAISGGEKAFF.

Regarding this clonotype: This may come from a read error, since a much larger clone is one base off. The CDR3 nucleotides read TGCCGCGTTACGGTCACCACCGGGGAGCTGTTTTTT. Its translation: CRVTVTTGELFF. This chain links TRBV29-1 with TRBJ2-2; D uncertain. CDR1 is SQVTM and CDR2 is ANQGSEA in the germline V gene. This CDR3 spans 12 amino acids.

This clonotype has ten or more counts. The genes are TRBV20-1 and TRBJ1-2; no clear D. Germline V gene data show CDR1 as DFQATT and CDR2 as SNEGSKA (reference sequence). The CDR3 totals 15 residues. V shed 5 bases and J shed 7 bases, with 23 bases lying between them. The CDR3 reads CSASPSFGGLGGYTF. The CDR3 coding sequence is TGCAGTGCTTCACCGTCATTTGGAGGGCTAGGTGGCTACACCTTC.

This clonotype was counted at least ten times. J is TRBJ2-2 and V is TRBV28; possibly TRBD1 for D (5 bases). The V end lost 5 bases, the J end lost 8 bases, and 9 bases lay between the germline ends. Looked up from germline, CDR1 is MDHEN and CDR2 is SYDVKM. The CDR3 spans 12 residues. CDR3 protein: CASSKGLGELFF. The DNA for the CDR3 is TGTGCCAGCAGTAAGGGGTTAGGGGAGCTGTTTTTT.

This clonotype was counted at least ten times. The chain links TRBV7-2 to TRBJ2-7, with D hard to call. The CDR3 loop spans 12 amino acids. Germline values: CDR1 SGHTA, CDR2 FQGNSA. Trimming stripped 3 bases from V and 6 bases from J, with 9 bases between. CDR3 region: CASSFLLGEQYF. CDR3 DNA sequence: TGTGCCAGCAGCTTTCTTCTAGGCGAGCAGTACTTC. Using reference TRBV7-2 and TRBJ2-7 for the parts outside the CDR3, the full variable domain is GAGVSQSPSNKVTEKGKDVELRCDPISGHTALYWYRQSLGQGLEFLIYFQGNSAPDKSGLPSDRFSAERTGGSVSTLTIQRTQQEDSAVYLCASSFLLGEQYFGPGTRLTVT.

This clonotype was found many times. V usage is TRBV6-1 and J usage is TRBJ2-7; D is unclear. V dropped 5 bases and J dropped 7 bases, with 15 bases sitting between them. The CDR3 totals 13 residues. The germline V gene has CDR1 MNHNS and CDR2 SASEGT. DNA for the CDR3: TGTGCCAGCAGTAAAAATGTGGGGAAAGAGCAGTACTTC. This translates into CASSKNVGKEQYF.

This clonotype appeared many times. This rearrangement joins TRBV28 to TRBJ2-1, with TRBD2 matching over 13 bases. Losses at the gene ends were 4 bases for V and 8 bases for J; bases not matched to a gene: 8. Looked up from germline, CDR1 is MDHEN and CDR2 is SYDVKM. The CDR3 is made up of 16 amino acids. The CDR3 loop is CASSSGWTSGSYEQFF. CDR3 DNA: TGTGCCAGCAGTTCTGGTTGGACTAGCGGGAGTTATGAGCAGTTCTTC. Variable domain in full (rest from reference TRBV28 and TRBJ2-1): DVKVTQSSRYLVKRTGEKVFLECVQDMDHENMFWYRQDPGLGLRLIYFSYDVKMKEKGDIPEGYSVSREKKERFSLILESASTNQTSMYLCASSSGWTSGSYEQFFGPGTRLTVL.